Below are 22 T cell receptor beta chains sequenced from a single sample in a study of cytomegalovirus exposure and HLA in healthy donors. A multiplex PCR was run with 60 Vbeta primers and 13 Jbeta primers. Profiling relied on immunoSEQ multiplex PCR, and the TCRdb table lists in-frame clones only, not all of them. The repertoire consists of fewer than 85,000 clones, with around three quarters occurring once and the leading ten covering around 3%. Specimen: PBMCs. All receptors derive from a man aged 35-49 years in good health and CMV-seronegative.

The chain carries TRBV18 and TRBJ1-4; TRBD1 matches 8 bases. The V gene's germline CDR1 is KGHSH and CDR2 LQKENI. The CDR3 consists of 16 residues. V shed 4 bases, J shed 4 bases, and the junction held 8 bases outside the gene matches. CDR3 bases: TGTGCCAGCTCACAAGGCGGGACAGGCCTTAATGAAAAACTGTTTTTT. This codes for CASSQGGTGLNEKLFF.

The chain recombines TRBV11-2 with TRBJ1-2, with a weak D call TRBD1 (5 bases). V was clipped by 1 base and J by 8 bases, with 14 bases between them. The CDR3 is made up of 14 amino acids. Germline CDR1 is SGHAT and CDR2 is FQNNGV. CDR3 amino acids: CASSLAGRAEGYTF. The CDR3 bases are TGTGCCAGCAGCTTAGCCGGCAGGGCGGAAGGCTACACCTTC.

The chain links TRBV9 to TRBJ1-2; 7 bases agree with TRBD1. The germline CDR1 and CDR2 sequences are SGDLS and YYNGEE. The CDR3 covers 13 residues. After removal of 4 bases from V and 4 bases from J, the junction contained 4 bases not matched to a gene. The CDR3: CASSSAGGYGYTF. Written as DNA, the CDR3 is TGTGCCAGCAGCAGCGCAGGGGGCTATGGCTACACCTTC.

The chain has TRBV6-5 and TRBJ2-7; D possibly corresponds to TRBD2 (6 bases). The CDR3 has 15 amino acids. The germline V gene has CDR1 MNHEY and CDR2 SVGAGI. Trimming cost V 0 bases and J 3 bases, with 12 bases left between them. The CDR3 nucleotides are TGTGCCAGCAGTTACTCGAGGGGTAGCGGCTACGAGCAGTACTTC. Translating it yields CASSYSRGSGYEQYF.

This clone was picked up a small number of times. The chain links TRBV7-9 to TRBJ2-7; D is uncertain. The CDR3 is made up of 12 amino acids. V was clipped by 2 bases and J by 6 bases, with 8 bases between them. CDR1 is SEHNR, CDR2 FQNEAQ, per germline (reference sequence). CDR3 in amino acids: CASSLPRSEQYF. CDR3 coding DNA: TGTGCCAGCAGCTTACCAAGGAGCGAGCAGTACTTC.

CDR3: CASRAGGRNYEQYF. As DNA, the CDR3 is TGCGCCAGCCGAGCAGGGGGCCGTAACTACGAGCAGTACTTC. This chain connects TRBV4-1 to TRBJ2-7; 8 bases are a match to TRBD1. The CDR3 totals 14 residues. Germline-derived CDR1 and CDR2 are MGHRA and YSYEKL. J was trimmed by 3 bases and V by 8 bases; bases with no gene match: 9.

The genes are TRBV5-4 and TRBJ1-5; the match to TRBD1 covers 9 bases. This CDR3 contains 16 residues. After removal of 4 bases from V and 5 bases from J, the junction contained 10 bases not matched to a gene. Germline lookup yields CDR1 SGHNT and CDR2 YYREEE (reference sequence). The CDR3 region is CASSRQGEGRHQPQHF. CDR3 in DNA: TGTGCCAGCAGCCGACAGGGGGAAGGCCGTCATCAGCCCCAGCATTTT.

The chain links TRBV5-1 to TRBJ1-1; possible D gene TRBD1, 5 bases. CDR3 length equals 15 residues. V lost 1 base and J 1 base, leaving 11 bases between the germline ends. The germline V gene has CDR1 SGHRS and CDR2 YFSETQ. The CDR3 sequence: CASSLSPGGNTEAFF. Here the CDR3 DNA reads TGCGCCAGCAGCTTGTCGCCGGGGGGGAACACTGAAGCTTTCTTT. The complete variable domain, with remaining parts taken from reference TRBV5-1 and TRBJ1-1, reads KAGVTQTPRYLIKTRGQQVTLSCSPISGHRSVSWYQQTPGQGLQFLFEYFSETQRNKGNFPGRFSGRQFSNSRSEMNVSTLELGDSALYLCASSLSPGGNTEAFFGQGTRLTVV.

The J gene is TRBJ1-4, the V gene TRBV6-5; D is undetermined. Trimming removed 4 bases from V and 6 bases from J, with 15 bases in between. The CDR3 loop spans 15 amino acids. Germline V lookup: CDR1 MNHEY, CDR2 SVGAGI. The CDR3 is CASSLAGDRYEKLFF. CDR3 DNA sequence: TGTGCCAGCAGTTTGGCGGGCGATCGGTATGAAAAACTGTTTTTT.

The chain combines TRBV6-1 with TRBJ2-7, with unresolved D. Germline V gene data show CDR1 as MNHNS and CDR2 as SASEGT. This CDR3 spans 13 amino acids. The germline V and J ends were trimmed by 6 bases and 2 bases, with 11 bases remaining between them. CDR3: CASRGPATYEQYF. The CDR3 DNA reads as TGTGCCAGCAGGGGCCCGGCGACCTACGAGCAGTACTTC.

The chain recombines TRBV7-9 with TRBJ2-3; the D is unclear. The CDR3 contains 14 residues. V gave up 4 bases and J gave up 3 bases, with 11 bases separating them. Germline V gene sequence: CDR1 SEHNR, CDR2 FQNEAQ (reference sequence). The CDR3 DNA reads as TGTGCCAGCAGCTCACCTCCTAGAACAGATACGCAGTATTTT. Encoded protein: CASSSPPRTDTQYF.

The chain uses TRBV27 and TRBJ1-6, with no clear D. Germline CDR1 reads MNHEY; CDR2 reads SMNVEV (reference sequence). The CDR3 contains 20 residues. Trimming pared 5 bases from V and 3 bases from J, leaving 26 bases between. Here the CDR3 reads CASSLRYYGQVDFYNSPLHF. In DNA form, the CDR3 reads TGTGCCAGCAGTCTAAGGTACTACGGCCAGGTGGACTTCTATAATTCACCCCTCCACTTT.

The CDR3 DNA is TGCGCCAGCAGCACGCGTACGGGGGGGGCCTACAATGAGCAGTTCTTC. Translating it yields CASSTRTGGAYNEQFF. The chain employs TRBV4-1 and TRBJ2-1, with 8 nucleotides matching TRBD2. The CDR3 runs 16 residues. Germline CDR1 reads MGHRA; CDR2 reads YSYEKL. After removal of 5 bases from V and 2 bases from J, the junction contained 8 bases not matched to a gene.

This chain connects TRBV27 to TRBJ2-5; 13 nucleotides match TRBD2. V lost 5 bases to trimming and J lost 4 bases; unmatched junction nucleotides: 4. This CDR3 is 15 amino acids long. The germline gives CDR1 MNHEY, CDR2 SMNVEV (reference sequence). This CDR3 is CASSPGTSGAETQYF. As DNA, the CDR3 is TGTGCCAGCAGTCCCGGGACTAGCGGGGCAGAGACCCAGTACTTC.

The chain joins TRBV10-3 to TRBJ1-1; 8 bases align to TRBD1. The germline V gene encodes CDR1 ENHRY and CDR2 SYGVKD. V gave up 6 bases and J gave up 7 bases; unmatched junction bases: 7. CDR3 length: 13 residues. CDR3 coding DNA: TGTGCCATCAGCCTAGACAGGGGTGGTGAAGCTTTCTTT. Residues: CAISLDRGGEAFF.

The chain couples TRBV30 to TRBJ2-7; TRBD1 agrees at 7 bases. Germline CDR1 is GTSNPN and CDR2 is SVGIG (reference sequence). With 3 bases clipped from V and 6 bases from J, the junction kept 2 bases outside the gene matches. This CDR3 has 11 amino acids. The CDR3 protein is CAWRGGVEQYF. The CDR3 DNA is TGTGCCTGGAGAGGGGGCGTCGAGCAGTACTTC.

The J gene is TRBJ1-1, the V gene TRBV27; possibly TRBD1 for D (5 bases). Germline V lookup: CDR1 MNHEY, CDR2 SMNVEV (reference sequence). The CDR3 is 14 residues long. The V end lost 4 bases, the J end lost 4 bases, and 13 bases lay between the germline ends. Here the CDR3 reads CASSWDSLSTEAFF. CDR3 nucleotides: TGTGCCAGCAGTTGGGACTCGCTCTCCACTGAAGCTTTCTTT.

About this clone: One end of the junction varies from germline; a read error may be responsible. Here the CDR3 reads CASSLGTGGHQETQYF. DNA of the CDR3: TGTGCTAGCAGCTTGGGGACAGGGGGACACCAAGAGACCCAGTACTTC. The chain joins TRBV7-7 to TRBJ2-5; 11 bases fit TRBD1. CDR1 SSHAT and CDR2 FNYEAQ come from the germline V gene (reference sequence). The CDR3 covers 16 residues.

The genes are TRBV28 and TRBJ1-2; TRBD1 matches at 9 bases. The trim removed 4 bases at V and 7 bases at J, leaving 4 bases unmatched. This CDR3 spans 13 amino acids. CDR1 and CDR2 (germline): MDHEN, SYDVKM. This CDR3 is CASSSQGALGYTF. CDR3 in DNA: TGTGCCAGCAGTTCACAGGGGGCGCTTGGCTACACCTTC.

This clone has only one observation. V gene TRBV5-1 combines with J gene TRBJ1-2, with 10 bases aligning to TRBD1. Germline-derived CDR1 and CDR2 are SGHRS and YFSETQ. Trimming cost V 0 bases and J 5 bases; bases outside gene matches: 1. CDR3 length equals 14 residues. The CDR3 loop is CASSLGTGGYGYTF. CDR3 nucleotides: TGCGCCAGCAGCTTGGGGACAGGGGGGTATGGCTACACCTTC.

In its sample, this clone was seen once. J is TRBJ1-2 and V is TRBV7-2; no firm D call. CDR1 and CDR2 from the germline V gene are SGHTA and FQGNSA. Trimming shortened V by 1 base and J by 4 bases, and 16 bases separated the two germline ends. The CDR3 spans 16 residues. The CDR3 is CASSLGSRREGYGYTF. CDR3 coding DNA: TGTGCCAGCAGCTTAGGATCCAGGAGAGAGGGCTATGGCTACACCTTC.

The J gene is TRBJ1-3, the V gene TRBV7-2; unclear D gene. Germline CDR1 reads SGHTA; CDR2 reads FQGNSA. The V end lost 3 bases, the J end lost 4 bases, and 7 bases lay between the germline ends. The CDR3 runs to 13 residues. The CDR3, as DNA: TGTGCCAGCAGCTTTGGGGAGGGAAACACCATATATTTT. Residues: CASSFGEGNTIYF.